Below, one T cell receptor (beta chain) is given with its context. Libraries were prepared by immunoSEQ multiplex PCR; TCRdb keeps only in-frame clonotypes and omits some of them. The sample consists of about 73,000 clones, 65% to 90% of them appearing once. CDR3 length equals 16 residues. V shed 1 base and J 12 bases; nucleotides not matched to a gene: 12. The germline V gene has CDR1 SGHTA and CDR2 FQGTGA. This entry belongs to a study of blood T cell repertoires in COVID-19. The sequence derives from a woman between 55 and 75 years old with acute or convalescent COVID-19. The chain couples TRBV7-3 to TRBJ2-1; 10 bases match TRBD2. Sequenced: peripheral blood. The DNA for the CDR3 is TGTGCCAGCAGCTTAAGCGTTGAGCGGGGGGGCCTAGGGCAGTTCTTC. It is translated as CASSLSVERGGLGQFF.